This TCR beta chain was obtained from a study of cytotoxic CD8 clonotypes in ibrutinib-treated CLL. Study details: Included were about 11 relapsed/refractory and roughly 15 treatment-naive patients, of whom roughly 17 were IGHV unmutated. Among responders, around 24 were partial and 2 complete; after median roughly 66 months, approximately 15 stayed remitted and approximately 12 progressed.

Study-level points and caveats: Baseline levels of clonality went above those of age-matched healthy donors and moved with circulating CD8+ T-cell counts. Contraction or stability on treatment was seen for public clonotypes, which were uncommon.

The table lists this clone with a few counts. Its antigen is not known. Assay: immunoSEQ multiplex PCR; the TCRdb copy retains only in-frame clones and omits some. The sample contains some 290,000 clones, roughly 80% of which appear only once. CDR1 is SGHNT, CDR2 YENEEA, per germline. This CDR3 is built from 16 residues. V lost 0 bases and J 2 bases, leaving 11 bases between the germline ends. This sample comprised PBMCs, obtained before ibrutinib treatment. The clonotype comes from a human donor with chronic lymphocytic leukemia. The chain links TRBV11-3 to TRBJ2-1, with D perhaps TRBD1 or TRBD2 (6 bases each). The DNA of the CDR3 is TGTGCCAGCAGCTTAGATGGGGGGCGACCCTACAATGAGCAGTTCTTC. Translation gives CASSLDGGRPYNEQFF.